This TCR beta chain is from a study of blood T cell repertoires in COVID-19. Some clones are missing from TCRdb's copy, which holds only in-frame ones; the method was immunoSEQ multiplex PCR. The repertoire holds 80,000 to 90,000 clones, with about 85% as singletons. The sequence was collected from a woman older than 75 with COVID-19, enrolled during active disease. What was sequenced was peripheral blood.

Here the CDR3 reads CASSLWRGGGADTQYF. The CDR3 DNA follows: TGTGCCAGCAGCTTGTGGCGGGGGGGCGGAGCAGATACGCAGTATTTT. V is TRBV5-4 and J is TRBJ2-3, with 9 bases fitting TRBD2. CDR1 and CDR2 (germline): SGHNT, YYREEE (reference sequence). This CDR3 comprises 16 residues. The V segment lost 1 base and the J segment 4 bases; nucleotides outside the gene matches: 7.